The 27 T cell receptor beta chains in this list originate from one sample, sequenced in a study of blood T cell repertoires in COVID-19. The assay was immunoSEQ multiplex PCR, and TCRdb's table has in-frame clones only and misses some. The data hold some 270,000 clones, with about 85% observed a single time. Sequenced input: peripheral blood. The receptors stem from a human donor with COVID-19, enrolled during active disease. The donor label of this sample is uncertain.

DNA for the CDR3: TGTGCCTGGAGTGTAGTGGGGGACAGCGATACGCAGTATTTT. The encoded protein is CAWSVVGDSDTQYF. The chain employs TRBV30 and TRBJ2-3, with 7 bases identical to TRBD1. Per the germline V gene, CDR1 is GTSNPN and CDR2 is SVGIG (reference sequence). The CDR3 loop spans 14 amino acids. Trimming cost V 0 bases and J 6 bases; bases outside gene matches: 6.

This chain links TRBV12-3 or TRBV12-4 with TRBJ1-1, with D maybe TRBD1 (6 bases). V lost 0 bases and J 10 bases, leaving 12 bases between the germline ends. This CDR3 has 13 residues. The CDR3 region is CASSLAEGRGAFF. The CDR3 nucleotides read TGTGCCAGCAGTTTAGCCGAGGGCAGGGGAGCTTTCTTT.

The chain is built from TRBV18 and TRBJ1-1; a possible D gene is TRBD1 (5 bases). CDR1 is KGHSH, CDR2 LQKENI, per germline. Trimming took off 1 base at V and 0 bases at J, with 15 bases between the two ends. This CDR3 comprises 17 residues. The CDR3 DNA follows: TGTGCCAGCTCACCACGGGGGGAGGGCCCTATGAACACTGAAGCTTTCTTT. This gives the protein CASSPRGEGPMNTEAFF.

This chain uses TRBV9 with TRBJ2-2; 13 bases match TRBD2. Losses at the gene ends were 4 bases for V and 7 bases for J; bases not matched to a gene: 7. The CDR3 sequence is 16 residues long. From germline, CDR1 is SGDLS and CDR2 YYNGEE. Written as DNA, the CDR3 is TGTGCCAGCAGCAACAGACTAGCGGGAGGTATCGGGGAGCTGTTTTTT. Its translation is CASSNRLAGGIGELFF.

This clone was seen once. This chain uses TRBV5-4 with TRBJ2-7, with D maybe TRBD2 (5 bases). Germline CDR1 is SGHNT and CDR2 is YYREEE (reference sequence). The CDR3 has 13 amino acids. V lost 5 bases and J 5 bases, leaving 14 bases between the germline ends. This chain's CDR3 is CASRLSGNDEQYF. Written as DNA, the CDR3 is TGTGCCAGCAGGCTCTCCGGGAATGACGAGCAGTACTTC.

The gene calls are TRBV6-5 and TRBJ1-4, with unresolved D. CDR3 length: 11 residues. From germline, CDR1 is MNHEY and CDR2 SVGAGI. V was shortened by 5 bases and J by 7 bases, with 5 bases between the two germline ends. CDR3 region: CASSLSEKLFF. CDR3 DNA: TGTGCCAGCAGTCTCAGTGAAAAACTGTTTTTT.

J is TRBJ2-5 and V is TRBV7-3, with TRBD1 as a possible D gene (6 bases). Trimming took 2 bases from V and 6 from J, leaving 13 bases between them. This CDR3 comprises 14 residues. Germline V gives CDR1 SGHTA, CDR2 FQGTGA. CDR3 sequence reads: CASSLQGTLKTQYF. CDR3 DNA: TGTGCCAGCAGCTTACAGGGGACGTTGAAGACCCAGTACTTC.

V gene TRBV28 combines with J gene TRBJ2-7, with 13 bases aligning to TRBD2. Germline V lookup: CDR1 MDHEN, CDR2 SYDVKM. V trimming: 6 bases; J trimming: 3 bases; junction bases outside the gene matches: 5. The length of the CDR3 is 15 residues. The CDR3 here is CASSRRLAGGYEQYF. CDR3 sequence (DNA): TGTGCCAGCAGCCGAAGACTAGCGGGAGGCTACGAGCAGTACTTC.

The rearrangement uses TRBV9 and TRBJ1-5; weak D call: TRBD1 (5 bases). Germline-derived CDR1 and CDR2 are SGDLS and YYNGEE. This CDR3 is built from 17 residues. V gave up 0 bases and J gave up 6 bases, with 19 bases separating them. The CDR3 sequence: CASSVGTGGLSGQPQHF. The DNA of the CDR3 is TGTGCCAGCAGCGTAGGAACAGGAGGGTTGTCGGGTCAGCCCCAGCATTTT.

This CDR3 is CASSPTGQGAYEQYF. The CDR3 bases are TGTGCCAGCAGCCCAACGGGACAGGGAGCCTACGAGCAGTACTTC. The rearrangement links TRBV7-2 to TRBJ2-7; TRBD1 aligns across 9 bases. From germline, CDR1 is SGHTA and CDR2 FQGNSA. The CDR3 runs 15 residues. V lost 5 bases to trimming and J lost 2 bases; unmatched junction nucleotides: 7.

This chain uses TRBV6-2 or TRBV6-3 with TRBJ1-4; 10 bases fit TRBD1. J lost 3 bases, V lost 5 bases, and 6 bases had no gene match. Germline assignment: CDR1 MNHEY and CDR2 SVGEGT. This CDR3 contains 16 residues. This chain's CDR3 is CASSDDRGQSNEKLFF. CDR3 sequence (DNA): TGTGCCAGCAGTGACGACAGGGGGCAATCTAATGAAAAACTGTTTTTT.

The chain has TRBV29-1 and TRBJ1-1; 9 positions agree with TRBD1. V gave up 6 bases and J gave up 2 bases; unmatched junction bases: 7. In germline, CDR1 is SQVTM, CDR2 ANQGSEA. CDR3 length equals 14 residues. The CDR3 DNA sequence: TGCAGCGTGGCACAGGGGGCGCCTAACACTGAAGCTTTCTTT. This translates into CSVAQGAPNTEAFF.

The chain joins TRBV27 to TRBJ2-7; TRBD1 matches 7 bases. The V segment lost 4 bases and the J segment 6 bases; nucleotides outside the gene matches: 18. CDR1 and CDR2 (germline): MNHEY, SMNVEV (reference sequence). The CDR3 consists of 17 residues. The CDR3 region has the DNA TGTGCCAGCAGTTCTATGGATACAGGGGATAGACCCCGCGAGCAGTACTTC. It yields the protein CASSSMDTGDRPREQYF.

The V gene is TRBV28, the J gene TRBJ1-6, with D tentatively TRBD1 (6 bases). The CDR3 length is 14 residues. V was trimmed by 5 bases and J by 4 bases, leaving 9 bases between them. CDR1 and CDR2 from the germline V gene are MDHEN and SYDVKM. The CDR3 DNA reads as TGTGCCAGCAGTGACAGGCTATATAATTCACCCCTCCACTTT. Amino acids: CASSDRLYNSPLHF.

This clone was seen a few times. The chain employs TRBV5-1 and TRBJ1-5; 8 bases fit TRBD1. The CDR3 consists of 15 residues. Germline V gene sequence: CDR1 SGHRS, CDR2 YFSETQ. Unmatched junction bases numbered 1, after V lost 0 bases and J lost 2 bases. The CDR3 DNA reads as TGCGCCAGCAGCTTGGCGGGACAGGGCAATCAGCCCCAGCATTTT. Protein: CASSLAGQGNQPQHF.

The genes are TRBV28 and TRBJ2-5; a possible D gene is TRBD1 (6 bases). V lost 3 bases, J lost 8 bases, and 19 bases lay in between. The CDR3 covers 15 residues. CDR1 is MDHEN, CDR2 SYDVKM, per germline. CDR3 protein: CASSFPTGLRDTQYF. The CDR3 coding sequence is TGTGCCAGCAGTTTCCCCACAGGGCTCCGTGATACCCAGTACTTC.

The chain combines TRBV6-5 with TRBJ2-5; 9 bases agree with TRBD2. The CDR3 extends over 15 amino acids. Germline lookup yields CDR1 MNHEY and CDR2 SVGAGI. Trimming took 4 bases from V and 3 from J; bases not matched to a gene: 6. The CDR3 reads CASSFSTSGEETQYF. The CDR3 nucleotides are TGTGCCAGCAGTTTCTCGACTAGCGGAGAAGAGACCCAGTACTTC.

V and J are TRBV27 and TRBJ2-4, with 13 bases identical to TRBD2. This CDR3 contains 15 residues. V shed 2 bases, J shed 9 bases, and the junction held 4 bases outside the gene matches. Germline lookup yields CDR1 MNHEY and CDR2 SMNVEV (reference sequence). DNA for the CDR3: TGTGCCAGCAGTTTAGGGACTAGCGGGATTGGCATTCAGTACTTC. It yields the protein CASSLGTSGIGIQYF.

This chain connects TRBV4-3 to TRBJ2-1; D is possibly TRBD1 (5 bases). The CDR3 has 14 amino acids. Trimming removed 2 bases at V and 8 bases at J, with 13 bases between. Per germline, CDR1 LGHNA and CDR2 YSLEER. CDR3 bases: TGCGCCAGCAGCCAATTGGTAGGGGCCTATGAGCAGTTCTTC. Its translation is CASSQLVGAYEQFF.

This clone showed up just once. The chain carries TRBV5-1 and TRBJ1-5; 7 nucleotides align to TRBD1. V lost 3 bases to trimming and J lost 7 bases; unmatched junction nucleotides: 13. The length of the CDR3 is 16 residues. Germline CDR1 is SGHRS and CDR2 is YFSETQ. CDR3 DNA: TGCGCCAGCAGCTCTCAACCCGGGACAGAAATACAGCCCCAGCATTTT. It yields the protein CASSSQPGTEIQPQHF.

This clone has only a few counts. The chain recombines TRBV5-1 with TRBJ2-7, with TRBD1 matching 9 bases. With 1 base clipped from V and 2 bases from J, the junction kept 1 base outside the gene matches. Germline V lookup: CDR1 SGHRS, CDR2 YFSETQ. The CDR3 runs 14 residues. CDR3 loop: CASSLRTGAYEQYF. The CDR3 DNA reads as TGCGCCAGCAGCTTGAGGACAGGGGCCTACGAGCAGTACTTC.

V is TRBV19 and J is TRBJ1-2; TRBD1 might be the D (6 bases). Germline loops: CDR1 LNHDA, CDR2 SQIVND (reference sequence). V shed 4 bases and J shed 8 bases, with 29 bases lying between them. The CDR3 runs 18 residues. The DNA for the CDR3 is TGTGCCAGTAGTACCTTCCCCTTGGGCGCGGGGGCCGCTTTGGGCTACACCTTC. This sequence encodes CASSTFPLGAGAALGYTF. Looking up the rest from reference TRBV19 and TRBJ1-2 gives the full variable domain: DGGITQSPKYLFRKEGQNVTLSCEQNLNHDAMYWYRQDPGQGLRLIYYSQIVNDFQKGDIAEGYSVSREKKESFPLTVTSAQKNPTAFYLCASSTFPLGAGAALGYTFGSGTRLTVV.

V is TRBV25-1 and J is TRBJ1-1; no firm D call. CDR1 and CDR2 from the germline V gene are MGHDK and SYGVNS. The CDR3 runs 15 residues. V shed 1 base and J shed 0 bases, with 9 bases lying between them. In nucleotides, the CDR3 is TGTGCCAGCAGTGAATCTATGTCTCTGAACACTGAAGCTTTCTTT. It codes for CASSESMSLNTEAFF. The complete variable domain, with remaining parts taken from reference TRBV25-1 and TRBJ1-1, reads EADIYQTPRYLVIGTGKKITLECSQTMGHDKMYWYQQDPGMELHLIHYSYGVNSTEKGDLSSESTVSRIRTEHFPLTLESARPSHTSQYLCASSESMSLNTEAFFGQGTRLTVV.

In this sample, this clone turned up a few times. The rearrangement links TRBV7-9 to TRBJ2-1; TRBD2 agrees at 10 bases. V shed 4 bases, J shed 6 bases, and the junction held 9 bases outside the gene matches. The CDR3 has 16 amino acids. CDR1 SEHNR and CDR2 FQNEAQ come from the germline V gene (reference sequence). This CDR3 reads CASSSRAGGPGNEQFF. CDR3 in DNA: TGTGCCAGCAGCTCCCGAGCGGGAGGGCCAGGCAATGAGCAGTTCTTC.

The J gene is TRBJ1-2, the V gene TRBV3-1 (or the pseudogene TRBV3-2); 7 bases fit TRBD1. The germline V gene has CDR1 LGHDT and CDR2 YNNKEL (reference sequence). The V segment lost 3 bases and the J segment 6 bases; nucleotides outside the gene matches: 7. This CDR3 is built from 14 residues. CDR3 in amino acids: CASSHGTGVNGYTF. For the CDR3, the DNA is TGTGCCAGCAGCCACGGCACAGGGGTTAATGGCTACACCTTC.

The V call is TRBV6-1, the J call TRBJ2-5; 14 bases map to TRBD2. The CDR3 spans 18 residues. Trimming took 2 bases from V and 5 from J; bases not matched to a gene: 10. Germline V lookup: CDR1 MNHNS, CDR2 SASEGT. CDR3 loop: CASSEQGTSGSGGETQYF. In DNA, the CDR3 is TGTGCCAGCAGTGAACAAGGGACTAGCGGGAGTGGCGGGGAGACCCAGTACTTC.

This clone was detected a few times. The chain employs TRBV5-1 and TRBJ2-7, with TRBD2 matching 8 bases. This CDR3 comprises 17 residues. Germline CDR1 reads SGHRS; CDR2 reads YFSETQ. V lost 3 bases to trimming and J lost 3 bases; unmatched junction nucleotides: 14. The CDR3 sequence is CASSSGVQAGVVYEQYF. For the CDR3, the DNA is TGCGCCAGCAGCTCTGGGGTCCAAGCGGGAGTTGTCTACGAGCAGTACTTC.